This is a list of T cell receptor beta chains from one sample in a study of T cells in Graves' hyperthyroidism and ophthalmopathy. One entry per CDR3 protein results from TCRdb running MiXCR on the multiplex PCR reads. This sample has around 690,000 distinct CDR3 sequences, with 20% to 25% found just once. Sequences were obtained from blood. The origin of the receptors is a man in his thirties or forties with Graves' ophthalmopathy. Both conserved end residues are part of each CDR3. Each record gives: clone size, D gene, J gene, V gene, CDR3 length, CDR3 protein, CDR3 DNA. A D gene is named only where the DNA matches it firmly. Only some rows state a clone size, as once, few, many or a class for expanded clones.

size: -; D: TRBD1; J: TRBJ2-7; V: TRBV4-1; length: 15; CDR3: CASSHAGTGAHEQYF; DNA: TGCGCCAGCAGCCATGCCGGGACAGGGGCCCACGAGCAGTACTTC
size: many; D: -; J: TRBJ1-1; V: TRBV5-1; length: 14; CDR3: CASSLEAANTEAFF; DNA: TGCGCCAGCAGCTTGGAGGCAGCGAACACTGAAGCTTTCTTT
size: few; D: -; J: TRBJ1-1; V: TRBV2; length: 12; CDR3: CASIDSDTEAFF; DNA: TGTGCCAGCATCGACAGTGACACTGAAGCTTTCTTT
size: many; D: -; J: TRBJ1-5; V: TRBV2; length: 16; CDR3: CASRRDSGASNQPQHF; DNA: TGTGCCAGCAGGAGAGACTCAGGGGCTAGCAATCAGCCCCAGCATTTT
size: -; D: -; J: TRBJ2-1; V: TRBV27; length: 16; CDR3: CASSLRRASSYNEQFF; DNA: TGTGCCAGCAGTCTTAGAAGGGCCAGCTCCTACAATGAGCAGTTCTTC
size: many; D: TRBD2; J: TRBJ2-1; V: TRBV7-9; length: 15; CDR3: CASSSWTSGSNEQFF; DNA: TGTGCCAGCAGCTCCTGGACTAGCGGGAGCAATGAGCAGTTCTTC
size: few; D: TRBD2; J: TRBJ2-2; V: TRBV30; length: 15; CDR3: CAWKRTSGRTGELFF; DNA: TGTGCCTGGAAGAGGACTAGCGGGAGGACCGGGGAGCTGTTTTTT
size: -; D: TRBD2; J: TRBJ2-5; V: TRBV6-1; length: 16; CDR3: CASSEASGRAGETQYF; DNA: TGTGCCAGCAGTGAAGCTAGCGGGAGGGCCGGGGAGACCCAGTACTTC
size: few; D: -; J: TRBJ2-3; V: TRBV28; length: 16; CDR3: CASSIGTSGSTDTQYF; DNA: TGTGCCAGCAGTATCGGGACCTCGGGAAGCACAGATACGCAGTATTTT
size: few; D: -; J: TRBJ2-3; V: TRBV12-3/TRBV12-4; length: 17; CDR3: CASSPHPGTKAADTQYF; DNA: TGTGCCAGCAGTCCCCACCCCGGGACAAAGGCTGCAGATACGCAGTATTTT
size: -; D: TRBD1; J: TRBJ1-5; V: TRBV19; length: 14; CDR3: CASSWGTDNQPQHF; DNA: TGTGCCAGTAGCTGGGGGACAGACAATCAGCCCCAGCATTTT
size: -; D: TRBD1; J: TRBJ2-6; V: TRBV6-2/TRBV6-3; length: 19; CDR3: CASSYDGDRPLSGANVLTF; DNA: TGTGCCAGCAGTTACGATGGGGACAGGCCCCTCTCTGGGGCCAACGTCCTGACTTTC
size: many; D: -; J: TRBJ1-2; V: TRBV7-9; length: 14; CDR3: CASSLVGPVYGYTF; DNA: TGTGCCAGCAGCCTTGTGGGGCCGGTCTATGGCTACACCTTC
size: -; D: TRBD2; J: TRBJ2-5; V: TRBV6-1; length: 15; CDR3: CASSWTSGEKETQYF; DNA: TGTGCCAGCAGCTGGACTAGCGGTGAAAAAGAGACCCAGTACTTC
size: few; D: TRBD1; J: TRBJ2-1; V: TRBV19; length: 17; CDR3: CASSLEGDRGLWNEQFF; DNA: TGTGCCAGTAGCCTCGAGGGGGACAGGGGGCTTTGGAATGAGCAGTTCTTC
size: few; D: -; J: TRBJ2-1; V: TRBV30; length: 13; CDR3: CAWDSSSYNEQFF; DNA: TGTGCCTGGGACTCCAGCTCCTACAATGAGCAGTTCTTC
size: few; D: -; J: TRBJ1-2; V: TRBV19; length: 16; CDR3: CASSIDPHGGSRGYTF; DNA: TGTGCCAGTAGTATAGATCCGCACGGTGGGTCGAGGGGCTACACCTTC
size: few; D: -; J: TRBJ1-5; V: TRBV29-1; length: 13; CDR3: CSVGEGGNQPQHF; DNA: TGCAGCGTGGGGGAGGGGGGGAATCAGCCCCAGCATTTT
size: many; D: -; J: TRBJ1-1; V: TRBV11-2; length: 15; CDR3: CASSLQGVLATEAFF; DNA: TGTGCCAGCAGCTTACAGGGAGTATTGGCGACTGAAGCTTTCTTT
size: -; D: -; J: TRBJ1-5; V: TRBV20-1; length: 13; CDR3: CSARGHSNQPQHF; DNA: TGCAGTGCTAGGGGCCATAGCAATCAGCCCCAGCATTTT
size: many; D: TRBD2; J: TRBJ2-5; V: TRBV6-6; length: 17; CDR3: CASSYGISGRDQETQYF; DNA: TGTGCCAGCAGTTACGGTATTAGCGGGAGAGACCAAGAGACCCAGTACTTC
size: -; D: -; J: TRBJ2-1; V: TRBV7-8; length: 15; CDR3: CASSLDRVPGPEQFF; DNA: TGTGCCAGCAGCTTGGATAGAGTACCGGGTCCTGAGCAGTTCTTC
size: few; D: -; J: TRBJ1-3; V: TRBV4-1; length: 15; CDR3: CASSQERREVRTIYF; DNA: TGCGCCAGCAGCCAAGAACGCAGGGAAGTACGCACCATATATTTT
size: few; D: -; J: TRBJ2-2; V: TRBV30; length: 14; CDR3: CAWSVESNTGELFF; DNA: TGTGCCTGGAGTGTGGAGTCGAACACCGGGGAGCTGTTTTTT
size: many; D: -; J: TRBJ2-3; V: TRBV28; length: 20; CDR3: CASRLGPVGRGPINTDTQYF; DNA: TGTGCCAGCAGGTTAGGGCCGGTCGGTCGGGGGCCGATCAACACAGATACGCAGTATTTT
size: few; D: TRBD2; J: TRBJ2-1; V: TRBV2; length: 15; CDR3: CASSATGRDYNEQFF; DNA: TGTGCCAGCAGTGCAACGGGGAGGGACTACAATGAGCAGTTCTTC
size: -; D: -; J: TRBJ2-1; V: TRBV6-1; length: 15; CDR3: CASISGDNSYNEQFF; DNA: TGTGCCAGCATCTCCGGGGACAACTCCTACAATGAGCAGTTCTTC